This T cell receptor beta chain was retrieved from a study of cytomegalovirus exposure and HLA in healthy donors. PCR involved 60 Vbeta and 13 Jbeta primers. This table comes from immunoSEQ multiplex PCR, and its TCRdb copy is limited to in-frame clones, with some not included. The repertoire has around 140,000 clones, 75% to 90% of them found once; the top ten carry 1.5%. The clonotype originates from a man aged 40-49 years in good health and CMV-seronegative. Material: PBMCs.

Here the CDR3 reads CASSKYTDTQYF. The CDR3 nucleotides read TGTGCCAGCAGCAAGTACACAGATACGCAGTATTTT. The chain employs TRBV21-1 and TRBJ2-3; the table gives TRBD2 as D, unverified against the DNA. TRBV21-1 is labeled a pseudogene. The CDR3 sequence is 12 residues long.